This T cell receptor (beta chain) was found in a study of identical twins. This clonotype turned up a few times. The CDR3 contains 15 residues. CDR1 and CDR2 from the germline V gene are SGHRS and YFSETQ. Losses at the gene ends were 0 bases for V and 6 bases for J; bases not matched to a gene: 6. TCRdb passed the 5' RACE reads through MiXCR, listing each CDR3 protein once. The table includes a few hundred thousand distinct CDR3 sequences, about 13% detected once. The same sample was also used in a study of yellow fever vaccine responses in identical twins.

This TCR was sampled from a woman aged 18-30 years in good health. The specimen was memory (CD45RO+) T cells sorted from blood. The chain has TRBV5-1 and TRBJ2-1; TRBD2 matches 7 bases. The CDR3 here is CASSLELRGTNEQFF. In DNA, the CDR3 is TGCGCCAGCAGCTTGGAACTGCGGGGGACCAATGAGCAGTTCTTC.